This T cell receptor beta chain comes out of a study of control samples from healthy donors and cancer patients. The germline V gene has CDR1 SGHNT and CDR2 YYREEE (reference sequence). The CDR3 contains 14 residues. V gave up 3 bases and J gave up 7 bases; unmatched junction bases: 4. Clones were read by immunoSEQ multiplex PCR, and TCRdb kept only the in-frame ones, dropping some. The sample has around 230,000 clones, just under 95% seen once. The chain carries TRBV5-4 and TRBJ2-5; 12 nucleotides agree with TRBD2. The sequenced sample consisted of blood. The source is a man aged 50 to 60 in good health. CDR3 DNA: TGTGCCAGCAGCTCTAGCGGGGGGGCGGGGACCCAGTACTTC. Amino acid sequence: CASSSSGGAGTQYF. Looking up the rest from reference TRBV5-4 and TRBJ2-5 gives the full variable domain: ETGVTQSPTHLIKTRGQQVTLRCSSQSGHNTVSWYQQALGQGPQFIFQYYREEENGRGNFPPRFSGLQFPNYSSELNVNALELDDSALYLCASSSSGGAGTQYFGPGTRLLVL.